This TCR beta chain was recovered during a study of T-cell reconstitution after alpha-beta-depleted transplantation in children. This clonotype was picked up a small number of times. Researchers prepared the TCRbeta library using unique molecular identifiers, the study reports. TCRdb redid the calling of the PCR reads with MiXCR, one entry per CDR3 protein. Among about 91,000 distinct CDR3 sequences listed, approximately 8.4% were seen once. The germline V gene encodes CDR1 LNHDA and CDR2 SQIVND (reference sequence). V lost 1 base and J lost 6, with 13 bases in between. This CDR3 is 15 amino acids long.

This material consisted of PBMCs from the stem cell graft donor, taken from the stem cell graft. This clonotype originated in a human donor who donated a stem cell graft to a child with congenital amegakaryocytic thrombocytopenia. The rearrangement links TRBV19 to TRBJ2-1, with D unclear. The CDR3 here is CASSIVGKLANEQFF. The CDR3 DNA reads as TGTGCCAGTAGTATAGTGGGCAAGCTGGCCAATGAGCAGTTCTTC.